The 19 T cell receptor beta chains given below trace back to one sample, sequenced in a study of T cell clonotyping in hematopoietic cell transplantation. Sequencing used immunoSEQ multiplex PCR; TCRdb keeps in-frame clones, though not all of them. The sample has around 16,000 clones; 75% to 90% are singletons. Sequenced: peripheral blood mononuclear cells. These receptors originate from a man aged 50 or older in good health. Some clones in this sample may be carry-over from other donors' samples.

The chain links TRBV6-1 to TRBJ2-5; D is possibly TRBD1 or TRBD2 (5 bases each). Deletions cut 6 bases from V and 5 bases from J, with 16 bases between. The CDR3 totals 14 residues. Per the germline V gene, CDR1 is MNHNS and CDR2 is SASEGT. For the CDR3, the DNA is TGTGCCAGCAGATGGGGGACCGTCTCGGAGACCCAGTACTTC. This sequence encodes CASRWGTVSETQYF.

V is TRBV6-5 and J is TRBJ2-2; D not certain. The CDR3 runs to 16 residues. V lost 0 bases, J lost 6 bases, and 14 bases lay in between. Germline V gives CDR1 MNHEY, CDR2 SVGAGI. The CDR3, as DNA: TGTGCCAGCAGTTACTCGAGTCGTCCGAATCCCGGGGAGCTGTTTTTT. It specifies CASSYSSRPNPGELFF.

The chain combines TRBV6-5 with TRBJ1-2, with 8 bases fitting TRBD1. The CDR3 sequence is 14 residues long. V was pared by 2 bases and J by 8 bases, with 7 bases of the junction left unmatched. Germline V lookup: CDR1 MNHEY, CDR2 SVGAGI. CDR3 protein: CASSYGTGVRGYTF. The CDR3 coding sequence is TGTGCCAGCAGTTACGGGACAGGCGTCCGGGGCTACACCTTC.

V is TRBV28 and J is TRBJ1-4; 8 bases fit TRBD1. Germline V CDR1 and CDR2: MDHEN, SYDVKM. With 3 bases clipped from V and 5 bases from J, the junction kept 2 bases outside the gene matches. This CDR3 spans 14 amino acids. The DNA of the CDR3 is TGTGCCAGCAGTTTTGACAGGGGAAATGAAAAACTGTTTTTT. This gives the protein CASSFDRGNEKLFF.

This clone was seen more than once but under ten times. The chain has TRBV6-5 and TRBJ1-2; D gene uncertain. V was cut by 5 bases and J by 2 bases, with 9 bases left in between. Per the germline V gene, CDR1 is MNHEY and CDR2 is SVGAGI. This CDR3 has 13 amino acids. The CDR3, as DNA: TGTGCCAGCAGTGCGACGGAAAACTATGGCTACACCTTC. It translates to CASSATENYGYTF.

The rearrangement uses TRBV28 and TRBJ1-5; 7 bases fit TRBD1. Per germline, CDR1 MDHEN and CDR2 SYDVKM. V was pared by 10 bases and J by 4 bases, with 10 bases of the junction left unmatched. The CDR3 sequence is 14 residues long. CDR3 sequence reads: CATLSGTVNQPQHF. The CDR3 DNA is TGTGCCACATTATCCGGGACAGTAAATCAGCCCCAGCATTTT. Based on the CDR3 plus reference TRBV28 and TRBJ1-5, the full variable domain is DVKVTQSSRYLVKRTGEKVFLECVQDMDHENMFWYRQDPGLGLRLIYFSYDVKMKEKGDIPEGYSVSREKKERFSLILESASTNQTSMYLCATLSGTVNQPQHFGDGTRLSIL.

The V call is TRBV11-3, the J call TRBJ1-4; the D is unclear. The CDR3 covers 12 residues. Germline V gives CDR1 SGHNT, CDR2 YENEEA. Trimming removed 8 bases from V and 5 bases from J, with 9 bases in between. The DNA of the CDR3 is TGTGCCAGCGGTAGATCGAATGAAAAACTGTTTTTT. This encodes CASGRSNEKLFF.

This sequence joins TRBV30 and TRBJ1-5; D might be TRBD1 (5 bases). V gave up 2 bases and J gave up 2 bases, with 13 bases separating them. The CDR3 is 15 amino acids. Looked up from germline, CDR1 is GTSNPN and CDR2 is SVGIG (reference sequence). The CDR3 sequence is CAWSSREGGNQPQHF. CDR3 sequence (DNA): TGTGCCTGGAGTAGCAGGGAAGGAGGCAATCAGCCCCAGCATTTT.

The DNA for the CDR3 is TGTGCCAGCAGCCAAGCTGAGGGAGCGGGGGGGCTGAACGAGCAGTACTTC. It codes for CASSQAEGAGGLNEQYF. V is TRBV4-2 and J is TRBJ2-7, with 10 bases that match TRBD2. Trimming at V came to 1 base and at J to 5 bases, leaving 11 bases not matched to a gene. CDR3 length: 17 residues. Germline V CDR1 and CDR2: LGHNA, YNFKEQ.

V gene TRBV4-1 combines with J gene TRBJ2-2; 8 bases map to TRBD2. In germline, CDR1 is MGHRA, CDR2 YSYEKL. CDR3 length equals 16 residues. Trimming took 0 bases from V and 2 from J; bases not matched to a gene: 2. The CDR3 nucleotides are TGCGCCAGCAGCCAAGAGCGGGGGGTTAACACCGGGGAGCTGTTTTTT. It is translated as CASSQERGVNTGELFF.

The rearrangement links TRBV7-2 to TRBJ2-3; no definite D call. Deletions cut 1 base from V and 6 bases from J, with 8 bases between. CDR1 is SGHTA and CDR2 is FQGNSA in the germline V gene. The CDR3 has 13 residues. The CDR3 sequence: CASSLVIDDTQYF. For the CDR3, the DNA is TGTGCCAGCAGCTTAGTTATCGACGATACGCAGTATTTT.

This sequence joins TRBV6-1 and TRBJ1-1; D unresolved. Looked up from germline, CDR1 is MNHNS and CDR2 is SASEGT. The V gene lost 1 base and the J gene lost 0 bases, with 6 bases spanning the gap. The CDR3 contains 14 residues. The CDR3 DNA reads as TGTGCCAGCAGTGAAGATCACCTGAACACTGAAGCTTTCTTT. This gives the protein CASSEDHLNTEAFF.

This sequence joins TRBV19 and TRBJ1-5; D perhaps matches TRBD1 (5 bases). The CDR3 has 14 amino acids. CDR1 and CDR2 (germline): LNHDA, SQIVND (reference sequence). V dropped 5 bases and J dropped 4 bases, with 12 bases sitting between them. The CDR3 DNA follows: TGTGCCAGTAGTGGGGCCGGGGGGAATCAGCCCCAGCATTTT. This encodes CASSGAGGNQPQHF.

The chain is built from TRBV30 and TRBJ1-5; 7 bases match TRBD1. The CDR3 runs 16 residues. Germline V gene lookup returns CDR1 GTSNPN and CDR2 SVGIG (reference sequence). The V gene end was trimmed by 2 bases and the J gene end by 0 bases; junction bases not matched to a gene: 7. This CDR3 is CAWSFPGTASNQPQHF. DNA for the CDR3: TGTGCCTGGAGTTTCCCAGGGACAGCTAGCAATCAGCCCCAGCATTTT.

The chain carries TRBV29-1 and TRBJ2-2, with 7 bases that match TRBD2. The CDR3 loop spans 14 amino acids. V dropped 7 bases and J dropped 1; count of bases not matched to a gene: 6. Germline values: CDR1 SQVTM, CDR2 ANQGSEA. The CDR3 sequence is CSAEWGGNTGELFF. For the CDR3, the DNA is TGCAGCGCAGAATGGGGGGGGAACACCGGGGAGCTGTTTTTT.

This rearrangement joins TRBV28 to TRBJ1-2; TRBD1 matches at 7 bases. Germline V gene lookup returns CDR1 MDHEN and CDR2 SYDVKM. After removal of 6 bases from V and 2 bases from J, the junction contained 6 bases not matched to a gene. CDR3 length equals 14 residues. Here the CDR3 DNA reads TGTGCCAGCAGACCCGGGACAGCGAACTATGGCTACACCTTC. It translates to CASRPGTANYGYTF.

The chain has TRBV28 and TRBJ2-1, with 7 positions matching TRBD2. Germline V gene sequence: CDR1 MDHEN, CDR2 SYDVKM. With 6 bases clipped from V and 10 bases from J, the junction kept 12 bases outside the gene matches. This CDR3 spans 14 amino acids. The CDR3 DNA sequence: TGTGCCAGCAGCCTAGCGGTCTACCCCAGCGAGCAGTTCTTC. Translated: CASSLAVYPSEQFF.

The chain carries TRBV30 and TRBJ1-2; D gene uncertain. V dropped 8 bases and J dropped 7 bases, with 5 bases sitting between them. The V gene's germline CDR1 is GTSNPN and CDR2 SVGIG (reference sequence). The CDR3 is 8 residues long. CDR3: CAGSGYTF. DNA for the CDR3: TGTGCCGGCAGTGGCTACACCTTC.

The chain recombines TRBV19 with TRBJ1-3; D is undetermined. CDR3 size: 13 residues. The V end was cut by 5 bases, the J end by 2 bases, with 7 bases between. The germline CDR1 and CDR2 sequences are LNHDA and SQIVND (reference sequence). CDR3 sequence (DNA): TGTGCCAGTAGTTTTTCGCCTGGAAACACCATATATTTT. Residues: CASSFSPGNTIYF. Together with reference TRBV19 and TRBJ1-3, the CDR3 gives the full variable domain: DGGITQSPKYLFRKEGQNVTLSCEQNLNHDAMYWYRQDPGQGLRLIYYSQIVNDFQKGDIAEGYSVSREKKESFPLTVTSAQKNPTAFYLCASSFSPGNTIYFGEGSWLTVV.